The clone carrying this TCR beta chain appeared a single time. This sample was included in a study of blood T cells in healthy people across ages. Germline-derived CDR1 and CDR2 are MNHEY and SVGAGI. Trimming took 2 bases from V and 9 from J; bases not matched to a gene: 4. The CDR3 has 15 amino acids. Next came a second PCR, run for about 6 to 11 cycles, which used a sample-barcoded 5' primer along with a J-beta primer mix. A tag from a template-switch adaptor with 12 random nucleotides marked each cDNA molecule. TCRdb independently ran MiXCR on the 5' RACE reads; one entry per CDR3 protein. Of around 800,000 distinct CDR3 sequences listed, approximately 24% are singletons. These data also formed part of another study, on T cells of mothers and their children.

The chain has TRBV6-5 and TRBJ2-1; 13 nucleotides align to TRBD2. The sequence was collected from a boy between 5 and 17 years old in good health. The sequenced sample consisted of blood. The CDR3 nucleotides read TGTGCCAGCAGTTACGGGACTAGCGGGATAGGTGAGCAGTTCTTC. Its protein product is CASSYGTSGIGEQFF.